This T cell receptor (beta chain) stems from a study of T cell responses to AZD1222 COVID-19 vaccine. Study-wide findings and caveats: Baseline antibody screening turned up just 6 or 7 seropositive AZD1222 recipients.

Turning to this clone: As yet, its antigen is unknown.

The germline gives CDR1 SGHAT, CDR2 FQNNGV. This CDR3 spans 15 amino acids. Trimming shortened V by 5 bases and J by 0 bases, and 13 bases separated the two germline ends. Profiling relied on immunoSEQ multiplex PCR, and the TCRdb table lists in-frame clones only, not all of them. Here the sample spans tens of thousands of clones, roughly nine tenths being singletons. The sequence derives from an adult who received the AZD1222 COVID-19 vaccine. The chain joins TRBV11-2 to TRBJ1-1, with D possibly being TRBD1 (6 bases). The sample was peripheral blood, taken 28 days after the second AZD1222 dose. The CDR3 is CASSQYRVMNTEAFF. CDR3 bases: TGTGCCAGCAGCCAATACAGGGTCATGAACACTGAAGCTTTCTTT.